Sequencing of this TCR beta chain was carried out in a study of CD8+ T cells in alopecia areata. Treatment in this sample: oral pan-JAK inhibitor, 5-10 mg twice daily. Investigators sorted PBMCs to obtain both CD4+ and CD8+ T cells. Trimming left V 1 base short and J 5 bases short, with 11 bases between. Germline CDR1 SGHRS, CDR2 YFSETQ. CDR3 size: 14 residues. Extraction of RNA preceded its reverse transcription into cDNA, which served as the sequencing template. The method was immunoSEQ multiplex PCR; TCRdb's version includes in-frame clones alone and lacks a portion of them. This sample carries about 290,000 clones, 58% of them seen once, and the ten largest clones take 1.8%.

This specimen was CD4+ T cells sorted from blood, taken at week 24, from a patient treated with tofacitinib. The chain carries TRBV5-1 and TRBJ2-3; tentative D call: TRBD2 (7 bases). This clonotype was obtained from a human donor with alopecia areata. CDR3 sequence reads: CASSLTGREDTQYF. CDR3 DNA sequence: TGCGCCAGCAGCTTGACAGGGAGGGAAGATACGCAGTATTTT.